The 2 T cell receptor beta chains reported below all come from one sample, sequenced in a study of Graves' ophthalmopathy and Graves' hyperthyroidism. The study amplified TCR beta CDR3 regions using RNA transcripts. An opening RT-PCR round employed HTBI primers and preceded a second-round multiplex PCR. TCRdb itself ran the multiplex PCR reads through MiXCR, one entry per CDR3 protein. The sample holds fewer than 650,000 distinct CDR3 sequences, approximately 22% seen once. The source material was peripheral blood. All receptors come from a woman aged 18-35 years with stable Graves' hyperthyroidism. Some clones in this sample may be carry-over from other donors' samples.

The J gene is TRBJ1-1, the V gene TRBV19; no clear D. V was shortened by 4 bases and J by 4 bases, with 10 bases between the two germline ends. The CDR3 sequence is 13 residues long. Germline V gives CDR1 LNHDA, CDR2 SQIVND (reference sequence). CDR3 loop: CASSKILGTEAFF. The CDR3 DNA reads as TGTGCCAGTAGTAAGATACTCGGCACTGAAGCTTTCTTT.

The chain is built from TRBV2 and TRBJ1-2; TRBD1 might be the D (5 bases). The germline V gene encodes CDR1 SNHLY and CDR2 FYNNEI. This CDR3 is built from 15 residues. Deletions cut 2 bases from V and 7 bases from J, with 17 bases between. DNA for the CDR3: TGTGCCAGCAGTGAATATGGCAGGGCAGGAGCTGGCTACACCTTC. Its protein is CASSEYGRAGAGYTF.